This entry lists 16 T cell receptor beta chains sequenced from one sample in a study of blood T cell repertoires in COVID-19. Data came from immunoSEQ multiplex PCR; TCRdb stores just in-frame clones and leaves some out. The repertoire holds 120,000 to 150,000 clones, with around nine tenths as singletons. The sequencing input was peripheral blood. All receptors derive from a human donor in a cohort sampled during active COVID-19.

This clone was picked up a small number of times. The rearrangement links TRBV6-5 to TRBJ2-7, with 11 bases identical to TRBD2. There are 14 residues in the CDR3. Germline V gives CDR1 MNHEY, CDR2 SVGAGI. J gave up 6 bases and V 6 bases, and 7 bases lay outside the gene matches. CDR3 DNA: TGTGCCAGCAGCCTTAGCGGGGGGGCCCTCGAGCAGTACTTC. Protein sequence: CASSLSGGALEQYF.

V usage is TRBV2 and J usage is TRBJ2-5; D is undetermined. Germline CDR1 reads SNHLY; CDR2 reads FYNNEI. The V end was cut by 6 bases, the J end by 1 base, with 12 bases between. CDR3 size: 14 residues. The CDR3 bases are TGTGCCAGCAGATTCAATATAGCCCAAGAGACCCAGTACTTC. Its translation is CASRFNIAQETQYF.

V gene TRBV5-1 combines with J gene TRBJ1-2; unclear D gene. The CDR3 sequence is 14 residues long. Germline CDR1 SGHRS, CDR2 YFSETQ. Trimming left V 1 base short and J 6 bases short, with 13 bases between. CDR3 bases: TGCGCCAGCAGCTTGATGATGACTAATAATGGCTACACCTTC. This encodes CASSLMMTNNGYTF.

The chain is built from TRBV2 and TRBJ2-1; TRBD2 might be the D (5 bases). V was shortened by 9 bases and J by 0 bases, with 15 bases between the two germline ends. Germline lookup yields CDR1 SNHLY and CDR2 FYNNEI. The CDR3 is made up of 15 amino acids. The CDR3 is CASIRDASSYNEQFF. CDR3 bases: TGTGCCAGTATACGGGATGCCTCCTCCTACAATGAGCAGTTCTTC.

This clone appeared once. The V call is TRBV6-2 or TRBV6-3, the J call TRBJ1-5; D possibly corresponds to TRBD1 (5 bases). Trimming removed 5 bases at V and 0 bases at J, with 20 bases between. The CDR3 spans 18 residues. The germline CDR1 and CDR2 sequences are MNHEY and SVGEGT. CDR3 coding DNA: TGTGCCAGCAGTCGCCGCCAGGGCAGATATTATAGCAATCAGCCCCAGCATTTT. Protein sequence: CASSRRQGRYYSNQPQHF.

This chain links TRBV6-2 or TRBV6-3 with TRBJ2-2; D gene unclear. The V gene's germline CDR1 is MNHEY and CDR2 SVGEGT. The germline V and J ends were trimmed by 0 bases and 5 bases, with 4 bases remaining between them. The CDR3 has 13 amino acids. CDR3 region: CASSYSRTGELFF. DNA of the CDR3: TGTGCCAGCAGTTACTCTCGGACCGGGGAGCTGTTTTTT.

V and J are TRBV6-5 and TRBJ1-2; maybe TRBD1 (6 bases). Germline CDR1 and CDR2: MNHEY and SVGAGI. Trimming removed 4 bases at V and 4 bases at J, with 13 bases between. The length of the CDR3 is 14 residues. The CDR3 DNA reads TGTGCCAGCAGTTTCGACCGGGACACCTATGGCTACACCTTC. Its translation: CASSFDRDTYGYTF.

The chain couples TRBV11-2 to TRBJ2-2; the D gene is possibly TRBD2 (6 bases). The CDR3 has 14 amino acids. From germline, CDR1 is SGHAT and CDR2 FQNNGV. V was trimmed by 4 bases and J by 9 bases, leaving 15 bases between them. CDR3 DNA sequence: TGTGCCAGCAGCTCCACTGGACTATTCCGGGAGCTGTTTTTT. It translates to CASSSTGLFRELFF.

The chain employs TRBV7-3 and TRBJ1-5; 7 positions agree with TRBD1. CDR1 is SGHTA, CDR2 FQGTGA, per germline. The V gene end was trimmed by 5 bases and the J gene end by 3 bases; junction bases not matched to a gene: 4. This CDR3 region has 14 residues. The CDR3 DNA sequence: TGTGCCAGCAGCCCAGGGGGGAACAATCAGCCCCAGCATTTT. Translation gives CASSPGGNNQPQHF.

This clone was detected a few times. The V gene is TRBV7-2, the J gene TRBJ1-4, with D possibly being TRBD1 (6 bases). Trimming took off 4 bases at V and 8 bases at J, with 17 bases between the two ends. Germline-derived CDR1 and CDR2 are SGHTA and FQGNSA. The CDR3 is 15 amino acids. Written as DNA, the CDR3 is TGTGCCAGCAGCTCGCGCGGGGGGGCGGGAGAAAAACTGTTTTTT. It codes for CASSSRGGAGEKLFF.

The chain is built from TRBV6-5 and TRBJ2-7; D gene unclear. Between the trimmed V and J ends, which lost 0 bases and 2 bases, there was a span of 11 bases. Germline-derived CDR1 and CDR2 are MNHEY and SVGAGI. The CDR3 is 15 residues long. CDR3: CASSYSSLGAYEQYF. In DNA form, the CDR3 reads TGTGCCAGCAGTTACTCGTCGCTAGGCGCCTACGAGCAGTACTTC.

In DNA form, the CDR3 reads TGTGCCAGCAACCCAGCGGAACCGCACAATAGCAATCAGCCCCAGCATTTT. Amino acid sequence: CASNPAEPHNSNQPQHF. The J gene is TRBJ1-5, the V gene TRBV5-4; no clear D gene. There are 17 residues in the CDR3. Trimming left V 6 bases short and J 0 bases short, with 19 bases between. Germline lookup yields CDR1 SGHNT and CDR2 YYREEE (reference sequence).

J is TRBJ1-2 and V is TRBV6-4, with D maybe TRBD1 (6 bases). Trimming stripped 0 bases from V and 6 bases from J, with 11 bases between. The CDR3 totals 14 residues. Per the germline V gene, CDR1 is MRHNA and CDR2 is SNTAGT. CDR3 DNA: TGTGCCAGCAGTGACTCTCCAGGGGACCATGGCTACACCTTC. As protein: CASSDSPGDHGYTF.

J is TRBJ1-5 and V is TRBV6-6, with D perhaps matching TRBD1 (5 bases). Trimming took 6 bases from V and 5 from J, leaving 14 bases between them. There are 14 residues in the CDR3. Per the germline V gene, CDR1 is MNHNY and CDR2 is SVGAGI (reference sequence). The CDR3 is CASRDIEIYQPQHF. CDR3 in DNA: TGTGCCAGCAGGGACATCGAGATATATCAGCCCCAGCATTTT.

This clone was seen only once. The chain recombines TRBV11-3 with TRBJ2-3; perhaps TRBD2 as D (6 bases). V gave up 5 bases and J gave up 2 bases, with 11 bases separating them. The CDR3 has 14 residues. Germline values: CDR1 SGHNT, CDR2 YENEEA. The CDR3 DNA reads as TGTGCCAGCAGCCCCGGGACTGTCACAGATACGCAGTATTTT. Amino acid sequence: CASSPGTVTDTQYF.

This chain connects TRBV3-1 (or the pseudogene TRBV3-2) to TRBJ1-5; no reliable D call. Per germline, CDR1 LGHDT and CDR2 YNNKEL (reference sequence). CDR3 length equals 13 residues. Trimming cost V 6 bases and J 3 bases, with 9 bases left between them. The CDR3 sequence: CASSSGDNQPQHF. The DNA for the CDR3 is TGTGCCAGCAGTTCGGGAGACAATCAGCCCCAGCATTTT.